A single sample gave rise to the 7 T cell receptor beta chains below, sequenced in a study of blood T cell repertoires in COVID-19. Assay: immunoSEQ multiplex PCR; the TCRdb copy retains only in-frame clones and omits some. The sample yields roughly 15,000 clones, around 85% seen once. Source material: peripheral blood. The origin of the receptors is a human donor with active COVID-19. The donor label of this sample is uncertain.

The chain joins TRBV6-6 to TRBJ1-6; 7 bases map to TRBD1. The CDR3 contains 14 residues. The junction had 7 bases not matched to a gene; V was cut back by 7 bases and J by 7 bases. Germline V gene sequence: CDR1 MNHNY, CDR2 SVGAGI (reference sequence). CDR3 amino acids: CASKAGQQNSPLHF. CDR3 nucleotides: TGTGCCAGCAAGGCGGGACAGCAAAATTCACCCCTCCACTTT.

The count of this clone is one. The gene calls are TRBV28 and TRBJ2-5, with 14 bases lining up with TRBD2. The trim removed 5 bases at V and 5 bases at J, leaving 7 bases unmatched. The CDR3 extends over 16 amino acids. Germline V gene sequence: CDR1 MDHEN, CDR2 SYDVKM. CDR3 bases: TGTGCCAGCAGTATAGGGACTAGCGGGAGTGGGGAGACCCAGTACTTC. Translating gives CASSIGTSGSGETQYF.

The V gene is TRBV27, the J gene TRBJ2-7; no clear D gene. CDR1 is MNHEY, CDR2 SMNVEV, per germline (reference sequence). The V and J ends lost 6 bases and 2 bases respectively, with 11 bases between them. The CDR3 is 13 residues long. CDR3 sequence (DNA): TGTGCCAGCAGGCCAGATGATACCTACGAGCAGTACTTC. As protein: CASRPDDTYEQYF.

V usage is TRBV28 and J usage is TRBJ1-2, with D unclear. Germline values: CDR1 MDHEN, CDR2 SYDVKM. CDR3 length equals 14 residues. With 6 bases removed from V and 4 bases from J, the gap between germline ends came to 15 bases. CDR3 in DNA: TGTGCCAGCAGGGTGGTCTGGGAGAGCTATGGCTACACCTTC. Amino acid sequence: CASRVVWESYGYTF.

The rearrangement links TRBV29-1 to TRBJ1-3, with D hard to call. Per the germline V gene, CDR1 is SQVTM and CDR2 is ANQGSEA. The CDR3 covers 12 residues. V dropped 7 bases and J dropped 2 bases, with 9 bases sitting between them. The DNA of the CDR3 is TGCAGCGCCGGGGAGGCTGGAAACACCATATATTTT. Translation gives CSAGEAGNTIYF.

The chain carries TRBV11-2 and TRBJ1-3, with TRBD1 as a possible D gene (6 bases). Germline loops: CDR1 SGHAT, CDR2 FQNNGV. This CDR3 has 16 residues. The V end was cut by 4 bases, the J end by 0 bases, with 13 bases between. The CDR3 is CASSSGTYLSGNTIYF. The CDR3 DNA follows: TGTGCCAGCAGCTCCGGGACATACCTCTCTGGAAACACCATATATTTT.

The chain is built from TRBV4-2 and TRBJ1-2; no clear D. This CDR3 spans 11 amino acids. The V gene lost 0 bases and the J gene lost 9 bases, with 5 bases spanning the gap. Per the germline V gene, CDR1 is LGHNA and CDR2 is YNFKEQ. Written as DNA, the CDR3 is TGTGCCAGCAGCCAAGAGGGCCGCTACACCTTC. Amino acid sequence: CASSQEGRYTF.